Below, 10 T cell receptor beta chains from the same sample are listed, as sequenced in a study of blood T cell repertoires in COVID-19. Libraries were prepared by immunoSEQ multiplex PCR; TCRdb keeps only in-frame clonotypes and omits some of them. The sample has about 190,000 clones, about 81% seen once. The sample taken for sequencing was peripheral blood. All receptors come from a woman aged 55 to 70 with COVID-19, enrolled during active disease.

This clone has a handful of counts. The chain is built from TRBV19 and TRBJ1-5, with 7 bases matching TRBD1. Germline assignment: CDR1 LNHDA and CDR2 SQIVND (reference sequence). The CDR3 is 13 residues long. The J segment lost 5 bases and the V segment lost 6 bases, leaving 4 bases of the junction unmatched. The CDR3 reads CASSDRVYQPQHF. In DNA form, the CDR3 reads TGTGCCAGTAGCGACAGGGTGTATCAGCCCCAGCATTTT.

V usage is TRBV20-1 and J usage is TRBJ2-7; D not certain. The CDR3 has 12 amino acids. V was trimmed by 3 bases and J by 6 bases, leaving 12 bases between them. Germline V gene sequence: CDR1 DFQATT, CDR2 SNEGSKA (reference sequence). The CDR3 loop is CSASSRYIEQYF. The CDR3 DNA sequence: TGCAGTGCTAGTAGCCGATATATCGAGCAGTACTTC.

The chain links TRBV27 to TRBJ1-1; perhaps TRBD1 as D (6 bases). This CDR3 has 15 amino acids. In germline, CDR1 is MNHEY, CDR2 SMNVEV (reference sequence). V shed 4 bases and J shed 2 bases, with 14 bases lying between them. The DNA for the CDR3 is TGTGCCAGCAGTTCCCTCGGGACACCTAACACTGAAGCTTTCTTT. It specifies CASSSLGTPNTEAFF.

This rearrangement joins TRBV28 to TRBJ2-2; 10 bases line up with TRBD2. The length of the CDR3 is 15 residues. Germline lookup yields CDR1 MDHEN and CDR2 SYDVKM. The ends lost 10 bases at V and 7 bases at J; junction bases unmatched: 12. CDR3 coding DNA: TGTGCCACCCTAAGGACTAGCGGCATGAGCGGGGAGCTGTTTTTT. Translation: CATLRTSGMSGELFF.

This clone turned up a few times. This sequence joins TRBV3-1 (or the pseudogene TRBV3-2) and TRBJ1-5; D is undetermined. Trimming removed 3 bases from V and 0 bases from J, with 3 bases in between. CDR3 length equals 13 residues. In germline, CDR1 is LGHDT, CDR2 YNNKEL (reference sequence). The CDR3 reads CASSQYSNQPQHF. The CDR3 DNA reads as TGTGCCAGCAGCCAGTATAGCAATCAGCCCCAGCATTTT.

V and J are TRBV6-5 and TRBJ2-2, with 7 bases identical to TRBD1. Germline V gene data show CDR1 as MNHEY and CDR2 as SVGAGI. The CDR3 runs 14 residues. J gave up 5 bases and V 4 bases, and 4 bases lay outside the gene matches. In DNA, the CDR3 is TGTGCCAGCAGTTCACAGGGGAATACCGGGGAGCTGTTTTTT. Its protein product is CASSSQGNTGELFF.

The chain has TRBV5-8 and TRBJ1-4, with D possibly being TRBD1 (5 bases). The V and J ends lost 0 bases and 10 bases respectively, with 13 bases between them. The CDR3 contains 14 residues. Germline loops: CDR1 SGHTS, CDR2 YDEGEE. CDR3: CASSLAGRVGKLFF. The CDR3 DNA reads as TGTGCCAGCAGCTTGGCCGGCAGGGTAGGAAAACTGTTTTTT. The complete variable domain, with remaining parts taken from reference TRBV5-8 and TRBJ1-4, reads EAGVTQSPTHLIKTRGQQATLRCSPISGHTSVYWYQQALGLGLQFLLWYDEGEERNRGNFPPRFSGRQFPNYSSELNVNALELEDSALYLCASSLAGRVGKLFFGSGTQLSVL.

This chain uses TRBV7-2 with TRBJ2-5, with 11 bases lining up with TRBD2. Unmatched junction bases numbered 4, after V lost 5 bases and J lost 5 bases. CDR3 length: 14 residues. CDR1 is SGHTA and CDR2 is FQGNSA in the germline V gene. For the CDR3, the DNA is TGTGCCAGCAGCCTACTAGCGGGAGTTGAGACCCAGTACTTC. This encodes CASSLLAGVETQYF.

Only a few counts were recorded for this clone. One junction end disagrees with the germline gene, perhaps due to a read error. The V gene is TRBV7-7, the J gene TRBJ2-3, with 8 bases identical to TRBD1. This CDR3 contains 14 residues. Germline V gene lookup returns CDR1 SSHAT and CDR2 FNYEAQ (reference sequence). This CDR3 reads CASSEQGGTDTQYF. In nucleotides, the CDR3 is TGTGCTAGCAGCGAACAGGGGGGAACAGATACGCAGTATTTT.

Only one count was recorded for this clone. The J gene is TRBJ2-1, the V gene TRBV28; 7 bases fit TRBD1. Per the germline V gene, CDR1 is MDHEN and CDR2 is SYDVKM. The CDR3 is made up of 15 amino acids. V trimming: 5 bases; J trimming: 5 bases; junction bases outside the gene matches: 9. CDR3 region: CASSLRQGGNNEQFF. The CDR3 DNA is TGTGCCAGCAGTCTTCGACAGGGCGGTAACAATGAGCAGTTCTTC.